What follows is one T cell receptor beta chain and its context. Antigen: not known. It was with 60 Vbeta and 13 Jbeta primers that the PCR ran. Assay used: immunoSEQ multiplex PCR; TCRdb lists only in-frame clones, some missing. The sample includes about 140,000 clones, around 79% seen only once; the top ten take 3% to 4%. V gave up 2 bases and J gave up 2 bases; unmatched junction bases: 2. CDR1 is GTSNPN, CDR2 SVGIG, per germline (reference sequence). This CDR3 region has 14 residues. The data were taken from a study of cytomegalovirus exposure and HLA in healthy donors. Notes on the study in general: Analysis was performed later, and it showed HLA-associated TCR beta chains to be more clonally expanded than equally common others. Later on, analysis showed that most CMV-associated TCR beta chains appeared to be HLA-restricted. Analyses of presence/absence relied on an assumption of roughly uniform sequencing depth across donors.

The clonotype originates from a female donor in good health and CMV-seronegative. The gene calls are TRBV30 and TRBJ1-1; 10 bases line up with TRBD1. The sample consisted of PBMCs. The CDR3 region has the DNA TGTGCCTGGAGTCGGGACAGGGGAAACACTGAAGCTTTCTTT. This encodes CAWSRDRGNTEAFF.